This T cell receptor (beta chain) is drawn from a study of vaccination effects on CD4 cells after COVID-19. Study-wide results and caveats: The study found that only 1 of 255 vaccine-induced clones from healthy vaccinees cross-reacted with common cold coronaviruses. Vaccine- and infection-induced clones showed marked clonal contraction late following vaccination.

The authors isolated CD4+ T cells after about 10 days of culture. Recipients of the vaccine had no prior SARS-CoV-2 infection and negative nucleocapsid antibodies. Half the medium was swapped for IL-2 medium on days 3 and 7. V lost 5 bases to trimming and J lost 3 bases, with 10 bases between them. CDR3 length equals 13 residues. The germline gives CDR1 SGHTA, CDR2 FQGNSA. On this clone itself: Its cognate antigen is unknown.

TCRdb's table, derived via immunoSEQ multiplex PCR, lists solely in-frame clones and lacks some. The sample contains more than 50,000 clones, roughly 80% of which appear only once. Material: CD4+ T cells from PBMCs cultured without peptide, obtained before COVID-19 vaccination. The chain has TRBV7-2 and TRBJ2-5; no definite D call. The origin of this receptor is a human donor who received a COVID-19 vaccine. CDR3 nucleotide sequence: TGTGCCAGCAGCCTAACGGCAGAAGAGACCCAGTACTTC. Its translation is CASSLTAEETQYF.